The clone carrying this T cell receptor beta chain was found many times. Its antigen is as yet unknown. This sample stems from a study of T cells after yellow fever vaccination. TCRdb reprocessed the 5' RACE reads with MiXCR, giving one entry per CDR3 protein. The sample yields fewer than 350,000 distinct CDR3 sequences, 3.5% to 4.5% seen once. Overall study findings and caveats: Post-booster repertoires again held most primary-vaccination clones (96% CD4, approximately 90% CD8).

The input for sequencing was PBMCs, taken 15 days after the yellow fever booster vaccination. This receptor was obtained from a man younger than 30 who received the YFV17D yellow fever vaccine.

The CDR3 loop reads CASSHGGLTDTQYF. The CDR3 DNA sequence: TGTGCCAGCAGCCATGGGGGGCTAACAGATACGCAGTATTTT. This chain connects TRBV27 to TRBJ2-3; D tentatively fits TRBD1 or TRBD2 (6 bases each). CDR1 and CDR2 from the germline V gene are MNHEY and SMNVEV (reference sequence). Trimming removed 6 bases from V and 3 bases from J, with 13 bases in between. This CDR3 has 14 residues.